The 27 T cell receptor beta chains in this list originate from one sample, sequenced in a study of T cells after somatic rescue of genetic block. The method was immunoSEQ multiplex PCR; TCRdb's version includes in-frame clones alone and lacks a portion of them. The sample comprises around 100,000 clones, under 95% of which are singletons, and roughly 1.5% rests with the top ten. Sequencing was performed on peripheral blood mononuclear cells (PBMCs). These receptor sequences come from a woman between 18 and 29 years old.

This clone came up a few times. The V call is TRBV5-6, the J call TRBJ1-6; 9 nucleotides line up with TRBD1. J gave up 14 bases and V 4 bases, and 4 bases lay outside the gene matches. In germline, CDR1 is SGHDT, CDR2 YYEEEE. The CDR3 sequence is 12 residues long. CDR3 in DNA: TGTGCCAGCAGCCAGGGACAGGGCACCCTCCACTTT. It yields the protein CASSQGQGTLHF.

The chain is built from TRBV9 and TRBJ1-1; D not certain. The germline V and J ends were trimmed by 3 bases and 8 bases, with 11 bases remaining between them. CDR3 length: 12 residues. CDR1 SGDLS and CDR2 YYNGEE come from the germline V gene. CDR3 in amino acids: CASSEAAAEAFF. The CDR3 DNA sequence: TGTGCCAGCAGCGAGGCGGCAGCCGAAGCTTTCTTT.

The gene calls are TRBV18 and TRBJ1-6; the D gene is possibly TRBD1 (5 bases). CDR3 length equals 17 residues. The ends were cut back, 3 bases at V and 9 bases at J, with 21 bases in the middle. Germline V gene data show CDR1 as KGHSH and CDR2 as LQKENI. The CDR3 is CASSPLAGDSSVSPLHF. The DNA of the CDR3 is TGTGCCAGCTCACCCCTGGCTGGTGACAGCTCGGTTTCACCCCTCCACTTT.

The rearrangement links TRBV7-3 to TRBJ2-6; D is uncertain. This CDR3 contains 15 residues. The V gene lost 2 bases and the J gene lost 0 bases, with 5 bases spanning the gap. Germline CDR1 is SGHTA and CDR2 is FQGTGA. The CDR3 DNA follows: TGTGCCAGCAGCTTAGCCCGCTCTGGGGCCAACGTCCTGACTTTC. Translating it yields CASSLARSGANVLTF.

For the CDR3, the DNA is TGTGCCAGCGTTACTACTAGCGGGGGCACAGATACGCAGTATTTT. The encoded protein is CASVTTSGGTDTQYF. This sequence joins TRBV7-8 and TRBJ2-3; the match to TRBD2 covers 10 bases. Per the germline V gene, CDR1 is SGHVS and CDR2 is FQNEAQ. With V trimmed by 8 bases and J by 1 base, 6 bases remained unmatched. The CDR3 spans 15 residues.

In regard to this clone: The same CDR3 is also encoded by other DNA sequences in this sample. The chain employs TRBV30 and TRBJ1-3; no clear D. V lost 5 bases, J lost 3 bases, and 8 bases lay in between. The CDR3 loop spans 12 amino acids. Per germline, CDR1 GTSNPN and CDR2 SVGIG (reference sequence). The CDR3 DNA reads TGTGCCTGGTCAGTAGGTGGAAACACCATATATTTT. Translated: CAWSVGGNTIYF.

This clone came up once. This chain uses TRBV27 with TRBJ1-5, with unresolved D. CDR3 length: 13 amino acids. The V gene's germline CDR1 is MNHEY and CDR2 SMNVEV (reference sequence). Trimming removed 5 bases from V and 4 bases from J, with 9 bases in between. CDR3 loop: CASSPLRNQPQHF. The CDR3 DNA reads TGTGCCAGCAGTCCCCTAAGAAATCAGCCCCAGCATTTT.

This clone was detected only once. The genes are TRBV4-2 and TRBJ1-1, with 11 bases matching TRBD1. V shed 2 bases, J shed 1 base, and the junction held 6 bases outside the gene matches. Per germline, CDR1 LGHNA and CDR2 YNFKEQ. The CDR3 runs 17 residues. CDR3 residues: CASSQPGQGAENTEAFF. For the CDR3, the DNA is TGTGCCAGCAGCCAACCTGGACAGGGGGCGGAGAACACTGAAGCTTTCTTT.

The chain uses TRBV4-2 and TRBJ1-2; a possible D gene is TRBD1 (5 bases). V lost 1 base and J lost 6, with 15 bases in between. This CDR3 spans 15 amino acids. The germline CDR1 and CDR2 sequences are LGHNA and YNFKEQ. In DNA, the CDR3 is TGTGCCAGCAGCCAAGTGGGGGGGGAATATCATGGCTACACCTTC. Translation gives CASSQVGGEYHGYTF.

In this sample, this clone turned up once. V usage is TRBV5-1 and J usage is TRBJ2-4; D possibly uses TRBD1 or TRBD2 (5 bases each). Trimming removed 7 bases from V and 0 bases from J, with 11 bases in between. Germline loops: CDR1 SGHRS, CDR2 YFSETQ. The CDR3 loop spans 14 amino acids. CDR3 loop: CASSEGQAKNIQYF. DNA of the CDR3: TGCGCCAGCTCAGAGGGGCAAGCCAAAAACATTCAGTACTTC.

The chain employs TRBV14 and TRBJ2-1; 9 nucleotides line up with TRBD2. V dropped 0 bases and J dropped 5; count of bases not matched to a gene: 17. The CDR3 spans 20 residues. CDR1 is SGHDN and CDR2 is FVKESK in the germline V gene. CDR3 coding DNA: TGTGCCAGCAGCCAAGATTTTTCCGGGACTAGCCGGCAGATTAACAATGAGCAGTTCTTC. It encodes CASSQDFSGTSRQINNEQFF.

The rearrangement joins TRBV7-9 to TRBJ1-1, with a possible D match to TRBD1 (5 bases). From germline, CDR1 is SEHNR and CDR2 FQNEAQ (reference sequence). This CDR3 is 13 amino acids long. Trimming took off 0 bases at V and 7 bases at J, with 9 bases between the two ends. CDR3 amino acids: CASSLAQGSEAFF. The CDR3, as DNA: TGTGCCAGCAGCTTAGCCCAGGGAAGTGAAGCTTTCTTT.

In DNA, the CDR3 is TGTGCCAGCGTTCCGGGACAGGGGCAGAGAAACACCATATATTTT. This encodes CASVPGQGQRNTIYF. The chain couples TRBV6-6 to TRBJ1-3; 10 bases match TRBD1. In germline, CDR1 is MNHNY, CDR2 SVGAGI (reference sequence). V trimming: 8 bases; J trimming: 5 bases; junction bases outside the gene matches: 9. The CDR3 runs 15 residues.

V usage is TRBV19 and J usage is TRBJ2-7; D is unclear. Germline CDR1 LNHDA, CDR2 SQIVND (reference sequence). Trimming removed 4 bases at V and 3 bases at J, with 22 bases between. The CDR3 runs 17 residues. CDR3 loop: CASSTSIGIRSLYEQYF. The CDR3 bases are TGTGCCAGTAGTACATCCATAGGGATTCGAAGCCTCTACGAGCAGTACTTC.

This chain links TRBV2 with TRBJ2-3; 9 bases line up with TRBD1. J was trimmed by 9 bases and V by 8 bases; bases with no gene match: 3. There are 11 residues in the CDR3. Germline-derived CDR1 and CDR2 are SNHLY and FYNNEI. CDR3 DNA: TGTGCCAGCTTAGACAGGGGGACGCAGTATTTT. Translated: CASLDRGTQYF.

The chain recombines TRBV4-1 with TRBJ1-1; D gene uncertain. CDR1 is MGHRA, CDR2 YSYEKL, per germline. Trimming left V 0 bases short and J 6 bases short, with 11 bases between. The CDR3 covers 14 residues. The CDR3 reads CASSQEEDLPEAFF. The CDR3 DNA reads TGCGCCAGCAGCCAAGAAGAGGATCTCCCTGAAGCTTTCTTT.

The chain is built from TRBV7-3 and TRBJ2-5; D is perhaps TRBD1 (6 bases). The CDR3 is made up of 14 amino acids. Trimming took 6 bases from V and 3 from J, leaving 14 bases between them. Germline V lookup: CDR1 SGHTA, CDR2 FQGTGA. CDR3: CASRPTGFEETQYF. The CDR3, as DNA: TGTGCCAGCAGGCCCACAGGGTTCGAAGAGACCCAGTACTTC.

CDR3 bases: TGTGCCTGGATGGATGGGGTATCAGCTTGGACCACTGAAGCTTTCTTT. Protein: CAWMDGVSAWTTEAFF. The chain is built from TRBV30 and TRBJ1-1, with D unclear. The CDR3 runs 16 residues. The V gene lost 4 bases and the J gene lost 4 bases, with 22 bases spanning the gap. Germline CDR1 is GTSNPN and CDR2 is SVGIG (reference sequence).

In nucleotides, the CDR3 is TGCGCCAGCAGTGAAGCCGAGGGTGGCACCGGGGAGCTGTTTTTT. Protein product: CASSEAEGGTGELFF. V gene TRBV5-1 combines with J gene TRBJ2-2, with D perhaps TRBD2 (5 bases). This CDR3 comprises 15 residues. Trimming removed 5 bases at V and 4 bases at J, with 15 bases between. Germline assignment: CDR1 SGHRS and CDR2 YFSETQ. Full variable domain (outside the CDR3, taken from reference TRBV5-1 and TRBJ2-2): KAGVTQTPRYLIKTRGQQVTLSCSPISGHRSVSWYQQTPGQGLQFLFEYFSETQRNKGNFPGRFSGRQFSNSRSEMNVSTLELGDSALYLCASSEAEGGTGELFFGEGSRLTVL.

The chain uses TRBV4-3 and TRBJ1-1; D may be TRBD1 (5 bases). The CDR3 loop spans 15 amino acids. V lost 4 bases to trimming and J lost 2 bases, with 14 bases between them. Per germline, CDR1 LGHNA and CDR2 YSLEER. The CDR3 sequence is CASSLRDGQNTEAFF. The CDR3 DNA reads TGCGCCAGCAGCCTCCGGGACGGACAAAACACTGAAGCTTTCTTT.

The chain carries TRBV5-1 and TRBJ1-4, with no clear D. The V gene lost 4 bases and the J gene lost 7 bases, with 11 bases spanning the gap. From germline, CDR1 is SGHRS and CDR2 YFSETQ. CDR3 length: 13 residues. CDR3 amino acids: CASSVEGGEKLFF. The CDR3 bases are TGCGCCAGCAGCGTGGAGGGTGGTGAAAAACTGTTTTTT.

The chain has TRBV10-3 and TRBJ1-1; a possible D gene is TRBD1 (6 bases). This CDR3 has 13 amino acids. The germline V gene encodes CDR1 ENHRY and CDR2 SYGVKD. V was shortened by 7 bases and J by 5 bases, with 14 bases between the two germline ends. CDR3 coding DNA: TGTGCCATCAAAGGAACAGGGCAAACTGAAGCTTTCTTT. Translated: CAIKGTGQTEAFF.

The chain links TRBV10-3 to TRBJ2-7; D might be TRBD1 or TRBD2, each matching 5 bases. CDR1 is ENHRY, CDR2 SYGVKD, per germline. V was cut by 11 bases and J by 5 bases, with 19 bases left in between. The CDR3 spans 13 residues. The CDR3 loop reads CASYDGGRNEQYF. CDR3 sequence (DNA): TGTGCCTCCTACGATGGGGGTCGAAACGAGCAGTACTTC.

The gene calls are TRBV5-1 and TRBJ2-3, with D maybe TRBD1 (5 bases). Per germline, CDR1 SGHRS and CDR2 YFSETQ. V gave up 0 bases and J gave up 6 bases, with 17 bases separating them. The CDR3 consists of 16 residues. The CDR3 sequence: CASSLAKVGAGDTQYF. The CDR3 DNA sequence: TGCGCCAGCAGCTTGGCCAAGGTAGGGGCCGGCGATACGCAGTATTTT. The whole variable domain, filled in from reference TRBV5-1 and TRBJ2-3, reads KAGVTQTPRYLIKTRGQQVTLSCSPISGHRSVSWYQQTPGQGLQFLFEYFSETQRNKGNFPGRFSGRQFSNSRSEMNVSTLELGDSALYLCASSLAKVGAGDTQYFGPGTRLTVL.

The chain uses TRBV6-5 and TRBJ1-1, with unresolved D. In germline, CDR1 is MNHEY, CDR2 SVGAGI. CDR3 size: 15 residues. The V end was cut by 5 bases, the J end by 1 base, with 14 bases between. The CDR3 DNA sequence: TGTGCCAGCAGTCGTAGACCCGGTGGGAACACTGAAGCTTTCTTT. Amino acids: CASSRRPGGNTEAFF.

This rearrangement joins TRBV19 to TRBJ2-7; TRBD2 matches at 12 bases. The CDR3 is 18 residues long. Germline V CDR1 and CDR2: LNHDA, SQIVND (reference sequence). J gave up 6 bases and V 0 bases, and 12 bases lay outside the gene matches. The CDR3 is CASSIDVPLAGGASEQYF. The CDR3 DNA reads TGTGCCAGTAGTATAGACGTCCCACTAGCGGGGGGCGCCTCCGAGCAGTACTTC.

This sequence joins TRBV2 and TRBJ1-1; perhaps TRBD1 as D (6 bases). This CDR3 is built from 15 residues. Germline V lookup: CDR1 SNHLY, CDR2 FYNNEI. V lost 7 bases to trimming and J lost 1 base, with 16 bases between them. The DNA of the CDR3 is TGTGCCAGCAAAGGTGCGAGGACAGCGAACACTGAAGCTTTCTTT. Its translation: CASKGARTANTEAFF.